The 32 T cell receptor beta chains below come from one sample, sequenced in a study of beta chain features in type 1 diabetes. All of the isolated RNA was reverse transcribed, so expressed TCRB transcripts were sequenced. Assay used: immunoSEQ multiplex PCR; TCRdb lists only in-frame clones, some missing. The table lists roughly 140,000 clones, 11% of them singletons. The sample was central memory CD4+ T cells from blood. Receptors were obtained from a man aged 18 to 30 in good health.

V gene TRBV29-1 combines with J gene TRBJ2-4, with D maybe TRBD1 (5 bases). Trimming left V 4 bases short and J 0 bases short, with 19 bases between. The germline V gene has CDR1 SQVTM and CDR2 ANQGSEA. The CDR3 has 17 amino acids. The CDR3 DNA is TGCAGCGTTGGCCGCCTGGTAGGGGATCTAGCCAAAAACATTCAGTACTTC. Amino acid sequence: CSVGRLVGDLAKNIQYF.

This clone was recorded many times. The J gene is TRBJ1-2, the V gene TRBV7-2; D ambiguous. V lost 5 bases and J 2 bases, leaving 18 bases between the germline ends. Germline-derived CDR1 and CDR2 are SGHTA and FQGNSA. CDR3 length: 16 amino acids. Here the CDR3 reads CASSLYTRGANYGYTF. The CDR3 DNA sequence: TGTGCCAGCAGCCTCTACACACGGGGAGCCAACTATGGCTACACCTTC.

This clone was seen a few times. The J gene is TRBJ1-1, the V gene TRBV29-1; D not certain. The germline CDR1 and CDR2 sequences are SQVTM and ANQGSEA. V shed 5 bases and J shed 0 bases, with 4 bases lying between them. The CDR3 covers 11 residues. The CDR3 DNA is TGCAGCGTTAAAGTGAACACTGAAGCTTTCTTT. This encodes CSVKVNTEAFF.

In this sample, this clone is medium-sized. V gene TRBV7-2 combines with J gene TRBJ2-5; 15 bases are a match to TRBD2. The V gene end was trimmed by 7 bases and the J gene end by 7 bases; junction bases not matched to a gene: 10. The CDR3 spans 16 residues. Looked up from germline, CDR1 is SGHTA and CDR2 is FQGNSA. CDR3 sequence (DNA): TGTGCCAGCACCCGGGGACTAGCGGGGGGAAGTGGGACCCAGTACTTC. It is translated as CASTRGLAGGSGTQYF.

This clone was seen only a few times. V is TRBV5-1 and J is TRBJ2-5; tentative D call: TRBD2 (6 bases). The CDR3 loop spans 16 amino acids. Germline lookup yields CDR1 SGHRS and CDR2 YFSETQ. V lost 4 bases, J lost 2 bases, and 18 bases lay in between. CDR3: CASSPSSGDGQETQYF. CDR3 nucleotides: TGCGCCAGCAGCCCCTCTTCGGGGGACGGACAAGAGACCCAGTACTTC.

This clone was picked up a small number of times. This chain links TRBV14 with TRBJ2-2; 12 bases map to TRBD2. Germline CDR1 SGHDN, CDR2 FVKESK. This CDR3 spans 16 amino acids. V shed 5 bases and J 6 bases; nucleotides not matched to a gene: 7. Written as DNA, the CDR3 is TGTGCCAGCAGCAAAGTGACTAGCGGGGGCTCCGGGGAGCTGTTTTTT. Translation: CASSKVTSGGSGELFF.

This clone showed up just a few times. The junction shows a germline mismatch at one end, possibly a read error. V and J are TRBV27 and TRBJ1-5; a weak D match, TRBD1 (6 bases). Germline CDR1 and CDR2: MNHEY and SMNVEV (reference sequence). This CDR3 is built from 18 residues. The CDR3 sequence: CAISLTWPQGTSNQPQHF. The CDR3 nucleotides are TGTGCCATCAGTTTAACTTGGCCACAGGGAACCAGCAATCAGCCCCAGCATTTT.

The chain couples TRBV5-6 to TRBJ1-1; no clear D gene. Germline loops: CDR1 SGHDT, CDR2 YYEEEE. Trimming cost V 1 base and J 4 bases, with 8 bases left between them. The CDR3 loop spans 13 amino acids. CDR3 protein: CASSLLLGTEAFF. Here the CDR3 DNA reads TGTGCCAGCAGCTTGCTACTGGGCACTGAAGCTTTCTTT.

The chain is built from TRBV29-1 and TRBJ2-5, with a weak D call TRBD1 (5 bases). The DNA matches TRBJ2-7 better at its end, which makes the J call doubtful. Germline V gene sequence: CDR1 SQVTM, CDR2 ANQGSEA. The CDR3 is made up of 12 amino acids. As DNA, the CDR3 is TGCAGCGTTGTTGGACACACCTACGAGCAGTACTTC. As protein: CSVVGHTYEQYF.

This clone turned up a few times. The V gene is TRBV11-1, the J gene TRBJ2-6, with a tentative D call TRBD1 (6 bases). Per the germline V gene, CDR1 is SGHAT and CDR2 is FQDESV (reference sequence). This CDR3 spans 15 amino acids. The germline V and J ends were trimmed by 4 bases and 2 bases, with 9 bases remaining between them. CDR3 sequence (DNA): TGTGCCAGCAGCTCTGAGGGGGCTGGGGCCAACGTCCTGACTTTC. As protein: CASSSEGAGANVLTF.

This clone was counted between two and nine times. Other DNA sequences in this sample translate to the same CDR3. The rearrangement links TRBV14 to TRBJ2-1; 11 bases are shared with TRBD2. The J segment lost 0 bases and the V segment lost 2 bases, leaving 0 bases of the junction unmatched. The CDR3 totals 16 residues. Germline V gene lookup returns CDR1 SGHDN and CDR2 FVKESK. The CDR3: CASSQTSGSSYNEQFF. The CDR3 DNA follows: TGTGCCAGCAGCCAAACTAGCGGGAGCTCCTACAATGAGCAGTTCTTC.

In this sample, this clone turned up a few times. The CDR3 DNA follows: TGTGCCAGCAGCGGGAACACAGATACGCAGTATTTT. Its protein product is CASSGNTDTQYF. The genes are TRBV9 and TRBJ2-3; D unclear. The V and J ends lost 3 bases and 2 bases respectively, with 4 bases between them. CDR1 and CDR2 (germline): SGDLS, YYNGEE. The CDR3 has 12 amino acids.

This clone was seen a handful of times. The chain joins TRBV5-1 to TRBJ2-3, with D perhaps assigned TRBD1 or TRBD2 (5 bases each). The germline V gene has CDR1 SGHRS and CDR2 YFSETQ. This CDR3 contains 14 residues. V was trimmed by 4 bases and J by 2 bases, leaving 11 bases between them. This CDR3 is CASSTGDHTDTQYF. CDR3 nucleotides: TGCGCCAGCAGCACCGGGGACCACACAGATACGCAGTATTTT. The whole variable domain, remainder taken from reference TRBV5-1 and TRBJ2-3, is KAGVTQTPRYLIKTRGQQVTLSCSPISGHRSVSWYQQTPGQGLQFLFEYFSETQRNKGNFPGRFSGRQFSNSRSEMNVSTLELGDSALYLCASSTGDHTDTQYFGPGTRLTVL.

In its sample, this clone was seen a few times. The chain carries TRBV9 and TRBJ2-1; 9 bases align to TRBD2. This CDR3 region has 15 residues. Germline V gene sequence: CDR1 SGDLS, CDR2 YYNGEE. The V gene end was trimmed by 0 bases and the J gene end by 2 bases; junction bases not matched to a gene: 0. The CDR3 coding sequence is TGTGCCAGCAGCGTAGTAGCGGGGGCCTACAATGAGCAGTTCTTC. Its protein product is CASSVVAGAYNEQFF.

The V gene is TRBV29-1, the J gene TRBJ1-1; 7 nucleotides line up with TRBD1. J lost 7 bases, V lost 7 bases, and 15 bases had no gene match. Germline loops: CDR1 SQVTM, CDR2 ANQGSEA. This CDR3 is built from 14 residues. CDR3 nucleotide sequence: TGCAGCGGGGGGACAGTTAAGGGATTTGGTGAAGCTTTCTTT. It codes for CSGGTVKGFGEAFF.

The V call is TRBV7-2, the J call TRBJ2-7; D gene ambiguous. This CDR3 contains 12 residues. In germline, CDR1 is SGHTA, CDR2 FQGNSA. Trimming left V 5 bases short and J 2 bases short, with 7 bases between. The DNA of the CDR3 is TGTGCCAGCAGCCACAGCACCTACGAGCAGTACTTC. This encodes CASSHSTYEQYF. Full variable domain (remainder filled in from reference TRBV7-2 and TRBJ2-7): GAGVSQSPSNKVTEKGKDVELRCDPISGHTALYWYRQSLGQGLEFLIYFQGNSAPDKSGLPSDRFSAERTGGSVSTLTIQRTQQEDSAVYLCASSHSTYEQYFGPGTRLTVT.

The gene calls are TRBV9 and TRBJ1-1, with unresolved D. V dropped 2 bases and J dropped 7 bases, with 15 bases sitting between them. Per the germline V gene, CDR1 is SGDLS and CDR2 is YYNGEE. The CDR3 has 14 amino acids. The chain's CDR3 is CASSVGGSSLEAFF. The CDR3 coding sequence is TGTGCCAGCAGCGTGGGAGGATCATCCCTTGAAGCTTTCTTT.

This clone has more than one count but fewer than ten. The chain is built from TRBV2 and TRBJ2-3; possible D gene TRBD2, 5 bases. Trimming took off 0 bases at V and 0 bases at J, with 10 bases between the two ends. In germline, CDR1 is SNHLY, CDR2 FYNNEI. The CDR3 is 16 amino acids. The CDR3 loop reads CASSEAWSGSTDTQYF. CDR3 nucleotides: TGTGCCAGCAGTGAAGCTTGGAGCGGTAGCACAGATACGCAGTATTTT.

This clone was seen only a few times. As DNA, the CDR3 is TGTGCCAGCTCACCCCGGGGTAGCGGGGGAGCTAGCACAGATACGCAGTATTTT. This translates into CASSPRGSGGASTDTQYF. The chain joins TRBV18 to TRBJ2-3; 9 bases match TRBD2. V gave up 3 bases and J gave up 0 bases; unmatched junction bases: 10. The germline gives CDR1 KGHSH, CDR2 LQKENI. The CDR3 contains 18 residues.

A few counts support this clone. This sequence joins TRBV5-1 and TRBJ2-7; D might be TRBD2 (6 bases). From germline, CDR1 is SGHRS and CDR2 YFSETQ. Between the trimmed V and J ends, which lost 0 bases and 3 bases, there was a span of 10 bases. The CDR3 runs 14 residues. The DNA for the CDR3 is TGCGCCAGCAGCTTGGCGGGGGTCGACTACGAGCAGTACTTC. Protein: CASSLAGVDYEQYF. The complete variable domain, with remaining parts taken from reference TRBV5-1 and TRBJ2-7, reads KAGVTQTPRYLIKTRGQQVTLSCSPISGHRSVSWYQQTPGQGLQFLFEYFSETQRNKGNFPGRFSGRQFSNSRSEMNVSTLELGDSALYLCASSLAGVDYEQYFGPGTRLTVT.

This chain connects TRBV6-5 to TRBJ1-1; TRBD1 agrees at 10 bases. This CDR3 comprises 15 residues. Losses at the gene ends were 0 bases for V and 4 bases for J; bases not matched to a gene: 2. Germline CDR1 reads MNHEY; CDR2 reads SVGAGI. CDR3 sequence: CASSYSGQGSTEAFF. Written as DNA, the CDR3 is TGTGCCAGCAGTTACTCGGGACAGGGGAGCACTGAAGCTTTCTTT.

This clone has only a few counts. V is TRBV9 and J is TRBJ2-3, with D possibly TRBD1 on 5 matching bases. The CDR3 is made up of 16 amino acids. Trimming shortened V by 0 bases and J by 2 bases, and 13 bases separated the two germline ends. Germline lookup yields CDR1 SGDLS and CDR2 YYNGEE. CDR3 nucleotide sequence: TGTGCCAGCAGCGTAGTGGCAGGGTTGGACACAGATACGCAGTATTTT. This translates into CASSVVAGLDTDTQYF.

The rearrangement links TRBV4-3 to TRBJ2-7, with D perhaps matching TRBD1 (6 bases). Between the trimmed V and J ends, which lost 0 bases and 1 base, there was a span of 7 bases. Germline V gene sequence: CDR1 LGHNA, CDR2 YSLEER. There are 14 residues in the CDR3. CDR3 loop: CASSQEGQSYEQYF. CDR3 bases: TGCGCCAGCAGCCAAGAAGGACAGTCCTACGAGCAGTACTTC.

This clone was observed a few times. J is TRBJ1-5 and V is TRBV7-8, with 7 bases fitting TRBD1. J gave up 0 bases and V 8 bases, and 13 bases lay outside the gene matches. Germline CDR1 reads SGHVS; CDR2 reads FQNEAQ. CDR3 length: 17 amino acids. CDR3 region: CASGRIGGLNSNQPQHF. The CDR3 DNA reads TGTGCCAGCGGACGTATAGGGGGCCTTAATAGCAATCAGCCCCAGCATTTT.

This clone was seen a few times. The chain has TRBV5-8 and TRBJ2-5, with no clear D. The germline CDR1 and CDR2 sequences are SGHTS and YDEGEE. This CDR3 is 13 amino acids long. V was clipped by 4 bases and J by 5 bases, with 12 bases between them. DNA of the CDR3: TGTGCCAGCAGCATAACTCCGAGGGAGACCCAGTACTTC. Amino acid sequence: CASSITPRETQYF.

This clone was seen more than once but under ten times. The V call is TRBV11-3, the J call TRBJ2-3; no clear D. Trimming took 2 bases from V and 4 from J, leaving 7 bases between them. CDR1 and CDR2 (germline): SGHNT, YENEEA. CDR3 length: 13 amino acids. The CDR3 sequence: CASSLTVADTQYF. In DNA, the CDR3 is TGTGCCAGCAGCTTAACGGTCGCAGATACGCAGTATTTT.

The chain couples TRBV18 to TRBJ2-7; TRBD2 agrees at 8 bases. J was trimmed by 4 bases and V by 8 bases; bases with no gene match: 7. The germline CDR1 and CDR2 sequences are KGHSH and LQKENI. The CDR3 loop spans 13 amino acids. CDR3 bases: TGTGCCAGCCAAAAAGCGGGAGTTTACGAGCAGTACTTC. Its translation: CASQKAGVYEQYF.

The chain couples TRBV27 to TRBJ2-7; 9 nucleotides align to TRBD1. V lost 5 bases and J lost 7; bases outside the gene matches: 12. This CDR3 is 15 amino acids long. Germline V gene lookup returns CDR1 MNHEY and CDR2 SMNVEV (reference sequence). DNA of the CDR3: TGTGCCAGCAGTAGAGGGACAGGGTCCGTCGGTGAGCAGTACTTC. Protein product: CASSRGTGSVGEQYF.

The V call is TRBV5-1, the J call TRBJ1-6; D gene uncertain. The CDR3 has 12 amino acids. V was clipped by 1 base and J by 8 bases, with 4 bases between them. The germline gives CDR1 SGHRS, CDR2 YFSETQ. DNA of the CDR3: TGCGCCAGCAGCTTGACAGATTCACCCCTCCACTTT. Its translation: CASSLTDSPLHF. Variable domain in full (rest from reference TRBV5-1 and TRBJ1-6): KAGVTQTPRYLIKTRGQQVTLSCSPISGHRSVSWYQQTPGQGLQFLFEYFSETQRNKGNFPGRFSGRQFSNSRSEMNVSTLELGDSALYLCASSLTDSPLHFGNGTRLTVT.

This clone was found a few times. V and J are TRBV13 and TRBJ2-3; D may be TRBD1 (6 bases). In germline, CDR1 is PRHDT, CDR2 FYEKMQ (reference sequence). CDR3 length: 15 amino acids. V was trimmed by 5 bases and J by 0 bases, leaving 12 bases between them. The CDR3 bases are TGTGCCAGCAGCCACCGACAGGCTAGCACAGATACGCAGTATTTT. Translated, it gives CASSHRQASTDTQYF.

In this sample, this clone turned up many times. Other DNA sequences in the sample encode the same CDR3. The chain is built from TRBV25-1 and TRBJ2-7, with TRBD1 identical over 7 bases. The CDR3 covers 14 residues. Germline V gene sequence: CDR1 MGHDK, CDR2 SYGVNS. Unmatched junction bases numbered 7, after V lost 8 bases and J lost 0 bases. The DNA for the CDR3 is TGTGCCAGCCGGGGAGACAGGGACTCCTACGAGCAGTACTTC. Amino acids: CASRGDRDSYEQYF.

Only a few counts were recorded for this clone. The chain uses TRBV4-2 and TRBJ1-5; 7 nucleotides align to TRBD1. The CDR3 loop spans 15 amino acids. Germline CDR1 is LGHNA and CDR2 is YNFKEQ. The J segment lost 7 bases and the V segment lost 0 bases, leaving 6 bases of the junction unmatched. CDR3 DNA sequence: TGTGCCAGCAGCCAAGAGGTGACAGGGTTACAGCCCCAGCATTTT. This gives the protein CASSQEVTGLQPQHF.